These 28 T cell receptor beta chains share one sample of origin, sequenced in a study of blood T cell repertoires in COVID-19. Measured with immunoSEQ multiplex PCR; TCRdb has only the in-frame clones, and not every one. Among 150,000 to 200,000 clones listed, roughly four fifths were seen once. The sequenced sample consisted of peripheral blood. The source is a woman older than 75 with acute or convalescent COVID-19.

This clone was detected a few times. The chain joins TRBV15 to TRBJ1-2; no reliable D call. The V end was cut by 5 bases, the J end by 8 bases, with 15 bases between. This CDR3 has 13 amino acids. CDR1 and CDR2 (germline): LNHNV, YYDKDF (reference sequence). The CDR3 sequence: CATSEASLSGYTF. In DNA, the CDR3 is TGTGCCACCAGCGAGGCATCCTTGAGCGGCTACACCTTC. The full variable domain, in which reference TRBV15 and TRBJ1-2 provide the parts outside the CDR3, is DAMVIQNPRYQVTQFGKPVTLSCSQTLNHNVMYWYQQKSSQAPKLLFHYYDKDFNNEADTPDNFQSRRPNTSFCFLDIRSPGLGDTAMYLCATSEASLSGYTFGSGTRLTVV.

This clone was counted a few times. The CDR3 here is CASRPLAGGSTGELFF. CDR3 DNA sequence: TGTGCCAGCAGACCACTAGCGGGAGGGTCAACCGGGGAGCTGTTTTTT. The rearrangement joins TRBV11-2 to TRBJ2-2, with TRBD2 matching over 13 bases. The junction had 6 bases not matched to a gene; V was cut back by 6 bases and J by 5 bases. The CDR3 runs to 16 residues. Germline values: CDR1 SGHAT, CDR2 FQNNGV.

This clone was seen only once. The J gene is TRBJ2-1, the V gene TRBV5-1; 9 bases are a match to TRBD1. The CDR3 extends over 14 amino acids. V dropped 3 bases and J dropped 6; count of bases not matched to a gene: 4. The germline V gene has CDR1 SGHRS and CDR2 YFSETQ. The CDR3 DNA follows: TGCGCCAGCAGCTGGGGGACAGGGTCCAATGAGCAGTTCTTC. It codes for CASSWGTGSNEQFF.

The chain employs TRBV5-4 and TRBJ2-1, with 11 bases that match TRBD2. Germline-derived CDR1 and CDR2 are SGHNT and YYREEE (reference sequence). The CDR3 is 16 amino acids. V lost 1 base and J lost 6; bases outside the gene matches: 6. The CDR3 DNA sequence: TGTGCCAGCAGCTTGAATCAACTAGCGGGAGTCAATGAGCAGTTCTTC. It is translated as CASSLNQLAGVNEQFF.

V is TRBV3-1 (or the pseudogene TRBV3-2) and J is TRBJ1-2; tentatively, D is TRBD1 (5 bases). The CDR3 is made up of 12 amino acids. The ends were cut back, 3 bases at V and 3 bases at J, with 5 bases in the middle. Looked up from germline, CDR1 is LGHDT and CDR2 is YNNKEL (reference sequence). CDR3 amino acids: CASSQGHYGYTF. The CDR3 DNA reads TGTGCCAGCAGCCAGGGGCACTATGGCTACACCTTC.

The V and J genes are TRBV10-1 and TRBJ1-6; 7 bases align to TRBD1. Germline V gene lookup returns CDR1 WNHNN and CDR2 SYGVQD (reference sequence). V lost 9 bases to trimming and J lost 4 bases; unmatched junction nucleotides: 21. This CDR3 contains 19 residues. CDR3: CARKSGTETPNEYNSPLHF. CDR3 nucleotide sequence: TGCGCCAGGAAGTCTGGGACAGAAACCCCTAATGAATATAATTCACCCCTCCACTTT.

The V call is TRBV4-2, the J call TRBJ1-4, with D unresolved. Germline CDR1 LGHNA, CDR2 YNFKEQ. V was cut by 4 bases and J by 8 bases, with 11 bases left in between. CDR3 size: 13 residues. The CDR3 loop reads CASSPERGEKLFF. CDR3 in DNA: TGTGCCAGCAGCCCCGAAAGAGGCGAAAAACTGTTTTTT.

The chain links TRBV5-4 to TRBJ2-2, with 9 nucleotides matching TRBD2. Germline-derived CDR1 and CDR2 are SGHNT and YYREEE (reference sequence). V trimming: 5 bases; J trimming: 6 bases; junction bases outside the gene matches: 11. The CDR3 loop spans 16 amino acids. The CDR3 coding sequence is TGTGCCAGCAGGGCGCTGAGCGGGGGGAGGTCCGGGGAGCTGTTTTTT. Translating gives CASRALSGGRSGELFF.

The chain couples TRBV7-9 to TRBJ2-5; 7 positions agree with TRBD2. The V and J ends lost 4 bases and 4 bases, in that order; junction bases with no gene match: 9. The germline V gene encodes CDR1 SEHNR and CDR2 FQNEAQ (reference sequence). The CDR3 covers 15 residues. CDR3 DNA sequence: TGTGCCAGCAGCTCCGAGAGGACTAGGGGAGAGACCCAGTACTTC. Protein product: CASSSERTRGETQYF.

The CDR3 DNA sequence: TGTGCCAGCAGCTCTATACAGGGCTCACGGAGGTATAGCAATCAGCCCCAGCATTTT. This sequence encodes CASSSIQGSRRYSNQPQHF. J is TRBJ1-5 and V is TRBV5-8, with D possibly TRBD1 on 6 matching bases. Germline V CDR1 and CDR2: SGHTS, YDEGEE. This CDR3 is 19 amino acids long. Trimming removed 3 bases at V and 0 bases at J, with 22 bases between.

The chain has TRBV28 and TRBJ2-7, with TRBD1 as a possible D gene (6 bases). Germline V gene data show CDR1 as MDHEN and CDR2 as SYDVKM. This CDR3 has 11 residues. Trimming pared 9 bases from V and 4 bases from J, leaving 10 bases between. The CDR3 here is CASEQGYEQYF. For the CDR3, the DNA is TGTGCCAGTGAACAGGGTTACGAGCAGTACTTC.

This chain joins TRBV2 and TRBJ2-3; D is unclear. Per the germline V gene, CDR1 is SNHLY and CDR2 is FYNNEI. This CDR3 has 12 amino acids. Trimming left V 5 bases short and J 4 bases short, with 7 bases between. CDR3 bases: TGTGCCAGCAGTCCTAGGTCAGATACGCAGTATTTT. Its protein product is CASSPRSDTQYF. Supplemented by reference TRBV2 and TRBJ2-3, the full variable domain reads EPEVTQTPSHQVTQMGQEVILRCVPISNHLYFYWYRQILGQKVEFLVSFYNNEISEKSEIFDDQFSVERPDGSNFTLKIRSTKLEDSAMYFCASSPRSDTQYFGPGTRLTVL.

This CDR3 is CASSPNRGGQETQYF. In nucleotides, the CDR3 is TGTGCCAGCAGCCCCAACAGGGGAGGACAAGAGACCCAGTACTTC. This rearrangement joins TRBV5-4 to TRBJ2-5; TRBD1 is a possible D gene (7 bases). Germline V CDR1 and CDR2: SGHNT, YYREEE (reference sequence). The CDR3 is 15 amino acids. V was cut by 4 bases and J by 2 bases, with 15 bases left in between. The complete variable domain, with remaining parts taken from reference TRBV5-4 and TRBJ2-5, reads ETGVTQSPTHLIKTRGQQVTLRCSSQSGHNTVSWYQQALGQGPQFIFQYYREEENGRGNFPPRFSGLQFPNYSSELNVNALELDDSALYLCASSPNRGGQETQYFGPGTRLLVL.

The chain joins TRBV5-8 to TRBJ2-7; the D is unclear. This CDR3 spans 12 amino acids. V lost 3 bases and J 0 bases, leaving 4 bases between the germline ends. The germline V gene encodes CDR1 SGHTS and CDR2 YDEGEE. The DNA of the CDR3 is TGTGCCAGCAGCTGGAGCTCCTACGAGCAGTACTTC. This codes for CASSWSSYEQYF.

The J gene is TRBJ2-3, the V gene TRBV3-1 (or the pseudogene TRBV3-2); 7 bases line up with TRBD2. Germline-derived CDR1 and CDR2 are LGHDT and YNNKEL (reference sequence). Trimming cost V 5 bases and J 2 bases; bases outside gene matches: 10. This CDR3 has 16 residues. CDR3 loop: CASSSRPGGLTDTQYF. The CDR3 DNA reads TGTGCCAGCAGCTCTCGTCCGGGAGGACTCACAGATACGCAGTATTTT.

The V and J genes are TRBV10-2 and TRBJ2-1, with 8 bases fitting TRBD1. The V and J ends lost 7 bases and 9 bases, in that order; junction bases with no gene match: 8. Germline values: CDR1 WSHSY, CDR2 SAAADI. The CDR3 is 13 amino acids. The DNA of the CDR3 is TGCGCCAGCACTAAGGACAGGGTCGGTGAGCAGTTCTTC. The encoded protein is CASTKDRVGEQFF.

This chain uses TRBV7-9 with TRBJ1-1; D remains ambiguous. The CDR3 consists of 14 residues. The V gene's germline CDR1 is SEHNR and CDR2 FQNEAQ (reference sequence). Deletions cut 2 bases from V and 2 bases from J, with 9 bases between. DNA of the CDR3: TGTGCCAGCAGCTTATATGGGAGCAACACTGAAGCTTTCTTT. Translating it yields CASSLYGSNTEAFF.

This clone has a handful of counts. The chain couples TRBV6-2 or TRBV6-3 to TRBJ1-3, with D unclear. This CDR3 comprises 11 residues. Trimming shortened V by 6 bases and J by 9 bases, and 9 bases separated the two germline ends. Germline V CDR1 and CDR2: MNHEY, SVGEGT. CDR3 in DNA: TGTGCCAGCAGCCGGGGAGGCACCATATATTTT. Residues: CASSRGGTIYF.

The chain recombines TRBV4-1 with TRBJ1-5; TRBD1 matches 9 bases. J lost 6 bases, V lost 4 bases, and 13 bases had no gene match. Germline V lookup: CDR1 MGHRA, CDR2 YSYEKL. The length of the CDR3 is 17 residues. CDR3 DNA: TGCGCCAGCAGCCCCAGCTCTATACAGGGGGCGGCTCAGCCCCAGCATTTT. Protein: CASSPSSIQGAAQPQHF.

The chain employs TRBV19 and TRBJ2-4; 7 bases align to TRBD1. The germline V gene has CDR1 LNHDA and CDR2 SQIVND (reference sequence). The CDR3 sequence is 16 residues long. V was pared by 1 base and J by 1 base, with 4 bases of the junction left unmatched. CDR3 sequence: CASSIGRGLAKNIQYF. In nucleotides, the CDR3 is TGTGCCAGTAGTATAGGTAGGGGGCTGGCCAAAAACATTCAGTACTTC.

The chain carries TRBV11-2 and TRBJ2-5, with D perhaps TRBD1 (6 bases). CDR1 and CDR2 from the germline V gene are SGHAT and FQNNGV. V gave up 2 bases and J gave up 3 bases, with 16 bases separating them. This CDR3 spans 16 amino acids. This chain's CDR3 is CASSLFLQYREETQYF. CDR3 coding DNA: TGTGCCAGCAGCTTATTTCTTCAATACAGGGAAGAGACCCAGTACTTC.

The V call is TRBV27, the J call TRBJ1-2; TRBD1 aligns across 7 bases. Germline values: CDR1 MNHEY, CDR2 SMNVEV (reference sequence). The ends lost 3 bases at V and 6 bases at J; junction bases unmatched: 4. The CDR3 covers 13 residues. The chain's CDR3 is CASSFRGGDGYTF. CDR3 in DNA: TGTGCCAGCAGTTTTCGAGGGGGCGATGGCTACACCTTC.

Written as DNA, the CDR3 is TGTGCCAGCAGCTTTGAGGTTGGTTATGGCTACACCTTC. Protein: CASSFEVGYGYTF. This chain links TRBV7-2 with TRBJ1-2; D not certain. The CDR3 spans 13 residues. V lost 3 bases, J lost 5 bases, and 10 bases lay in between. Germline V gene sequence: CDR1 SGHTA, CDR2 FQGNSA.

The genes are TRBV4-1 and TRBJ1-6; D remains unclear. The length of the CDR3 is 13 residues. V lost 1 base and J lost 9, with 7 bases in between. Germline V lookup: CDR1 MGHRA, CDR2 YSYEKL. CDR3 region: CASSQVLASPLHF. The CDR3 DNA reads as TGCGCCAGCAGCCAAGTGTTAGCTTCACCCCTCCACTTT.

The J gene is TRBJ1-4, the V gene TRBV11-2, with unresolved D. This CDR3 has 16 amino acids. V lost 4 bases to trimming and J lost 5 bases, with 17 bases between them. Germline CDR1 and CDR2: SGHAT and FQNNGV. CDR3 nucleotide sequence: TGTGCCAGCAGCTCCGGGGTACGCAACACCAATGAAAAACTGTTTTTT. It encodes CASSSGVRNTNEKLFF.

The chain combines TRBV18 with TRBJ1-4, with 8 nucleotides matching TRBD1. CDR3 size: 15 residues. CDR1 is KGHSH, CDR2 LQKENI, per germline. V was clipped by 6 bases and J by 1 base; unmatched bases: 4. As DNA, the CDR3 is TGTGCCAGCTCTCGACAGGGGAGAACTAATGAAAAACTGTTTTTT. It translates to CASSRQGRTNEKLFF.

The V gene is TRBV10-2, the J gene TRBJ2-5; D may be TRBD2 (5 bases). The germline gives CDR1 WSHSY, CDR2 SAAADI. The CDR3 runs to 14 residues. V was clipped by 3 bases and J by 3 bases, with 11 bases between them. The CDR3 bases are TGCGCCAGCAGTGAAAGGACGGGAAAAGAGACCCAGTACTTC. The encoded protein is CASSERTGKETQYF.

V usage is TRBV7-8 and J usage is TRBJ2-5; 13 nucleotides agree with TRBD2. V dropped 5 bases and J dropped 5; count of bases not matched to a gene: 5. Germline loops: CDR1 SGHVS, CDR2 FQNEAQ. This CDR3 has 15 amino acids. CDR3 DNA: TGTGCCAGCAGCCGAGGGACTAGCGGGGCGGAGACCCAGTACTTC. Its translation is CASSRGTSGAETQYF.